Listed below are T cell receptor beta chains from one sample, sequenced in a study of T cell changes during pregnancy in multiple sclerosis. The data were produced by immunoSEQ multiplex PCR, yet TCRdb's version contains in-frame clones alone and is incomplete. The table lists tens of thousands of clones, almost 95% of them singletons. This specimen was peripheral blood, taken after pregnancy. These receptors all stem from a female donor with multiple sclerosis, enrolled in a pregnancy study. Each CDR3 is given without its conserved first and last residue.

TRBV9	TRBJ1-5	ASSVAGEDNQPQH
TRBV19	TRBJ1-2	ASRRDRVAGYT
TRBV18	TRBJ1-6	ASSPTPPGEGSPLH
TRBV19	TRBJ2-3	ASSSLFRGSSTDTQY
TRBV7-9	TRBJ1-3	ASSLAGSSGNTIY
TRBV5-1	TRBJ2-3	ASSLAQRGGTDTQY
TRBV11-2	TRBJ2-3	ASSFGTSGDTQY
TRBV25-1	TRBJ2-1	ASSDRLEQF
TRBV20-1	TRBJ2-7	SAPFYYGQY
TRBV7-9	TRBJ1-1	ASSSVGGEVAEAF
TRBV7-7	TRBJ2-1	ASSFRTGGSEQF
TRBV27	TRBJ1-2	ASTSNPGTGTYGYT
TRBV15	TRBJ2-5	ATSIPTATTSRETQY
TRBV2	TRBJ2-1	ASSGGSSYNEQF
TRBV7-2	TRBJ1-2	ASSVHRDLYGYT
TRBV11-2	TRBJ2-1	ASSLDLAGGYNEQF
TRBV21-1	TRBJ1-2	ASNQMGQGVNYGYT
TRBV2	TRBJ1-1	ASSEYWTGEAF
TRBV2	TRBJ2-5	ASSEQRYQETQY
TRBV7-9	TRBJ2-5	ASSQGQETQY
TRBV30	TRBJ1-1	AWSPLNTEAF
TRBV2	TRBJ1-4	ASSDFPRDRKLF
TRBV5-1	TRBJ1-1	ASSLEGQGDEAF
TRBV21-1	TRBJ2-2	ASSLGLAGGANTGELF
TRBV9	TRBJ1-5	ASSVGAGNQPQH
TRBV2	TRBJ2-5	ASSGQRQETQY
TRBV5-1	TRBJ2-1	ASSLWRDLSYNEQF
TRBV30	TRBJ1-3	AWSPGLLSYLSGNTIY
TRBV18	TRBJ1-5	ASSPTTNSGDQPQH
TRBV10-2	TRBJ1-3	ASSEWSTSGNTIY
TRBV18	TRBJ2-2	ASSPGLSNTGELF
TRBV7-8	TRBJ1-2	ASSLATGFNYGYT
TRBV5-1	TRBJ1-4	ASSDGHSTNEKLF
TRBV11-3	TRBJ2-1	ASSLWSSGRGALNEQF
TRBV5-6	TRBJ2-1	ASSLYRDRVNNEQF
TRBV6-5	TRBJ2-5	ASSYRQETQY
TRBV6-6	TRBJ1-3	ASRGPGNGGNTIY
TRBV27	TRBJ1-5	ASSLSGFYQPQH
TRBV11-1	TRBJ2-1	ASSLVGGGHYNEQF
TRBV27	TRBJ2-5	ASSQLSQGTQY
TRBV28	TRBJ1-2	ASSLTGYGYT
TRBV19	TRBJ1-5	ASSTRAGLQPQH
TRBV7-3	TRBJ1-1	ASSLGPGRDHEPNTEAF
TRBV19	TRBJ1-1	ASSSQGDTEAF
TRBV18	TRBJ2-7	ASCPGAGSGYEQY
TRBV2	TRBJ2-4	ASGATGGKDKNIQY
TRBV5-1	TRBJ1-1	ASSLTGGDTEAF
TRBV5-6	TRBJ1-1	ASSLDGSVGTEAF
TRBV7-2	TRBJ2-3	ASSLGTSGSVTDTQY
TRBV4-2	TRBJ2-5	ASSQGEMETQY
TRBV5-1	TRBJ2-4	ASSFGREGLIQY